Only a few counts were recorded for the clone carrying this T cell receptor (beta chain). Ligated cDNA underwent four rounds of PCR with nested alpha and beta constant region primers and SP2. Each CDR3 protein gets one entry after TCRdb re-called the UMI-ligation and nested PCR reads with MiXCR. Of 25,000 to 35,000 distinct CDR3 sequences listed, roughly 7.3% are singletons. This sample was taken from a study of naive and memory T cell subsets. Treatment denoted: skin biopsy from PPD injection site in Mantoux-positive individual. A UMI-containing oligonucleotide was joined by 3' ligation to the TCR cDNA template. The material sequenced was skin, taken from a tuberculin skin test site. This TCR derives from an adult in good health.

CDR3 DNA sequence: TGTGCCAGCAGTCGTCAGGGGGGCAATCAGCCCCAGCATTTT. This gives the protein CASSRQGGNQPQHF. The rearrangement uses TRBV6-5 and TRBJ1-5; 7 bases match TRBD1. There are 14 residues in the CDR3. CDR1 and CDR2 from the germline V gene are MNHEY and SVGAGI. Trimming removed 5 bases from V and 2 bases from J; junction bases left unmatched: 3.